This T cell receptor (beta chain) was profiled in a study of control samples from healthy donors and cancer patients. This clone was counted a single time. Using immunoSEQ multiplex PCR, the repertoire was profiled, and TCRdb retains in-frame clones only, with some absent. The table shows about 50,000 clones, with 93% occurring only once. This CDR3 has 15 residues. Germline V gene lookup returns CDR1 MNHEY and CDR2 SVGAGI. The V gene lost 7 bases and the J gene lost 2 bases, with 15 bases spanning the gap. This TCR derives from a woman aged 45-60 years with head and neck cancer. The rearrangement links TRBV6-5 to TRBJ1-5, with TRBD1 as a possible D gene (5 bases). The sample was PBMCs. CDR3 residues: CASTLGRGGNQPQHF. The CDR3 bases are TGTGCCAGCACCCTAGGGAGGGGTGGCAATCAGCCCCAGCATTTT.